This passage covers 27 T cell receptor beta chains from one sample sequenced in a study of T cell repertoires in cytomegalovirus infection. TCRdb recomputed calls from the reads with MiXCR, one row per CDR3 protein. The sample lists about 400,000 distinct CDR3 sequences, around 18% seen once, with approximately 10% in the top ten. The sample consisted of PBMCs. These receptors all come from a human donor in good health (CMV status not recorded). Some clones in this sample may be carry-over from other donors' samples.

Many counts were recorded for this clonotype. This sequence joins TRBV12-3 or TRBV12-4 and TRBJ1-4; D unclear. V shed 6 bases and J shed 0 bases, with 11 bases lying between them. CDR3 length equals 15 residues. This CDR3 is CASRKTAATNEKLFF. The CDR3 nucleotides read TGTGCCAGCAGGAAAACAGCAGCAACTAATGAAAAACTGTTTTTT.

This clonotype was counted a few times. The chain has TRBV18 and TRBJ2-1; D remains unclear. V lost 1 base and J 8 bases, leaving 15 bases between the germline ends. Germline V gives CDR1 KGHSH, CDR2 LQKENI. CDR3 size: 15 residues. The DNA for the CDR3 is TGTGCCAGCTCACCACAGGGTGTAATCTCCGATGAGCAGTTCTTC. Translating gives CASSPQGVISDEQFF.

This clonotype has only a few counts. This chain connects TRBV7-9 to TRBJ2-3; TRBD1 aligns across 8 bases. V lost 5 bases, J lost 6 bases, and 7 bases stayed unmatched. This CDR3 spans 14 amino acids. Germline V gene sequence: CDR1 SEHNR, CDR2 FQNEAQ (reference sequence). For the CDR3, the DNA is TGTGCCAGCAGCAAGGGACAGGCTGGGGATACGCAGTATTTT. As protein: CASSKGQAGDTQYF.

This clonotype came up a few times. The chain carries TRBV7-9 and TRBJ1-1, with D possibly matching TRBD1 (6 bases). This CDR3 has 11 residues. Germline CDR1 SEHNR, CDR2 FQNEAQ (reference sequence). Trimming shortened V by 7 bases and J by 7 bases, and 10 bases separated the two germline ends. The CDR3 loop reads CASNPGHEAFF. In nucleotides, the CDR3 is TGTGCCAGCAACCCGGGACATGAAGCTTTCTTT. The full variable domain, rest sourced from reference TRBV7-9 and TRBJ1-1, is DTGVSQNPRHKITKRGQNVTFRCDPISEHNRLYWYRQTLGQGPEFLTYFQNEAQLEKSRLLSDRFSAERPKGSFSTLEIQRTEQGDSAMYLCASNPGHEAFFGQGTRLTVV.

This clonotype was recorded only once. A read error may explain this, as a much larger clone is one base away. V usage is TRBV7-2 and J usage is TRBJ2-7; the D call may be TRBD1 or TRBD2 (5 bases each). The germline V gene has CDR1 SGHTA and CDR2 FQGNSA. CDR3 length: 14 amino acids. Trimming left V 5 bases short and J 4 bases short, with 15 bases between. Here the CDR3 reads CASSQGVRDYEQYF. CDR3 coding DNA: TGTGCCAGCAGCCAAGGGGTTCGGGATTACGAGCAGTACTTC.

This clonotype appeared many times. The V gene is TRBV10-3, the J gene TRBJ1-2, with 7 nucleotides matching TRBD1. CDR1 is ENHRY and CDR2 is SYGVKD in the germline V gene. This CDR3 region has 13 residues. Trimming took 10 bases from V and 8 from J; bases not matched to a gene: 13. CDR3 nucleotide sequence: TGTGCCAGCAAGGGAGCGCAGGGGGACGGCTACACCTTC. It codes for CASKGAQGDGYTF.

This clonotype was found a few times. The genes are TRBV28 and TRBJ1-5; D not resolved. The V end was cut by 5 bases, the J end by 0 bases, with 17 bases between. The CDR3 spans 17 residues. Looked up from germline, CDR1 is MDHEN and CDR2 is SYDVKM. CDR3 DNA sequence: TGTGCCAGCAGTCCACCCGCGGGAGGGTATAGCAATCAGCCCCAGCATTTT. Translating it yields CASSPPAGGYSNQPQHF.

The chain recombines TRBV12-3 or TRBV12-4 with TRBJ2-2, with 9 bases fitting TRBD1. Losses at the gene ends were 2 bases for V and 4 bases for J; bases not matched to a gene: 5. The CDR3 consists of 16 residues. CDR3 nucleotide sequence: TGTGCCAGCAGTTTAAGGACAGGGGTGGTCACCGGGGAGCTGTTTTTT. Its translation is CASSLRTGVVTGELFF.

This clonotype showed up just once. The chain carries TRBV6-1 and TRBJ2-2, with D possibly TRBD2 on 6 matching bases. The germline V and J ends were trimmed by 7 bases and 5 bases, with 14 bases remaining between them. The CDR3 contains 14 residues. CDR1 and CDR2 (germline): MNHNS, SASEGT. The CDR3 bases are TGTGCCAGCAAAATTAGCGGTCGGACCGGGGAGCTGTTTTTT. Protein sequence: CASKISGRTGELFF.

The rearrangement links TRBV20-1 to TRBJ2-7; 9 nucleotides match TRBD2. This CDR3 region has 13 residues. V lost 5 bases and J lost 2; bases outside the gene matches: 4. Germline CDR1 DFQATT, CDR2 SNEGSKA (reference sequence). CDR3 sequence: CSAHRGGAYEQYF. CDR3 coding DNA: TGCAGTGCTCACCGCGGGGGGGCCTACGAGCAGTACTTC.

This clonotype was observed a few times. The V and J genes are TRBV18 and TRBJ2-3; D is uncertain. Trimming took off 6 bases at V and 0 bases at J, with 10 bases between the two ends. This CDR3 has 14 amino acids. Germline CDR1 KGHSH, CDR2 LQKENI. In DNA form, the CDR3 reads TGTGCCAGCTCCACCATGGCTAGCACAGATACGCAGTATTTT. Residues: CASSTMASTDTQYF.

This clonotype was seen a handful of times. The chain uses TRBV6-6 and TRBJ1-6; the match to TRBD1 covers 7 bases. V was clipped by 3 bases and J by 7 bases; unmatched bases: 9. The CDR3 totals 16 residues. Germline CDR1 MNHNY, CDR2 SVGAGI (reference sequence). DNA for the CDR3: TGTGCCAGCAGTTATCCCCCGGGACAGCAAAATTCACCCCTCCACTTT. Protein product: CASSYPPGQQNSPLHF.

This clonotype was detected a few times. The genes are TRBV3-1 and TRBJ2-7, with TRBD2 matching 8 bases. Trimming cost V 7 bases and J 7 bases; bases outside gene matches: 15. Germline values: CDR1 LGHDT, CDR2 YNNKEL (reference sequence). CDR3 length: 15 amino acids. This CDR3 is CASTSAVAGSGEQYF. Here the CDR3 DNA reads TGTGCCAGCACCTCAGCGGTAGCGGGGTCGGGGGAGCAGTACTTC.

The chain links TRBV7-4 to TRBJ2-5; D is unresolved. The CDR3 contains 14 residues. With 2 bases removed from V and 5 bases from J, the gap between germline ends came to 12 bases. Germline V CDR1 and CDR2: SGHVT, SQSDAQ. The CDR3 DNA follows: TGTGCCAGCAGCTTATTGGCAGGCGCCGAGACCCAGTACTTC. Amino acids: CASSLLAGAETQYF. Filled out from reference TRBV7-4 and TRBJ2-5, the complete variable domain reads GAGVSQSPRYKVAKRGRDVALRCDSISGHVTLYWYRQTLGQGSEVLTYSQSDAQRDKSGRPSGRFSAERPERSVSTLKIQRTEQGDSAVYLCASSLLAGAETQYFGPGTRLLVL.

This clonotype was found a few times. The chain has TRBV2 and TRBJ1-5; the D gene is possibly TRBD1 (5 bases). Germline lookup yields CDR1 SNHLY and CDR2 FYNNEI. This CDR3 is built from 14 residues. V lost 8 bases and J 8 bases, leaving 19 bases between the germline ends. The CDR3: CASAPGQAIKPQHF. The CDR3 nucleotides read TGTGCCAGCGCCCCGGGGCAGGCAATCAAGCCCCAGCATTTT.

This clonotype has at least ten counts. V gene TRBV5-5 combines with J gene TRBJ1-2; 7 nucleotides line up with TRBD1. V lost 4 bases and J lost 0; bases outside the gene matches: 18. Per the germline V gene, CDR1 is SGHKS and CDR2 is YYEKEE (reference sequence). The CDR3 length is 19 residues. CDR3 sequence: CASSQTPDETGLPNYGYTF. The CDR3 DNA reads as TGTGCCAGCAGCCAAACCCCCGATGAGACAGGGCTCCCTAACTATGGCTACACCTTC. The complete variable domain, with remaining parts taken from reference TRBV5-5 and TRBJ1-2, reads DAGVTQSPTHLIKTRGQQVTLRCSPISGHKSVSWYQQVLGQGPQFIFQYYEKEERGRGNFPDRFSARQFPNYSSELNVNALLLGDSALYLCASSQTPDETGLPNYGYTFGSGTRLTVV.

This clonotype occurred many times. V gene TRBV29-1 combines with J gene TRBJ1-1; a weak D match, TRBD1 (6 bases). Trimming shortened V by 4 bases and J by 5 bases, and 14 bases separated the two germline ends. The germline CDR1 and CDR2 sequences are SQVTM and ANQGSEA. CDR3 length: 13 residues. The CDR3 sequence is CSVGGGRGTEAFF. The DNA for the CDR3 is TGCAGCGTTGGCGGGGGGCGTGGAACTGAAGCTTTCTTT. The full variable domain, completed using reference TRBV29-1 and TRBJ1-1, is SAVISQKPSRDICQRGTSLTIQCQVDSQVTMMFWYRQQPGQSLTLIATANQGSEATYESGFVIDKFPISRPNLTFSTLTVSNMSPEDSSIYLCSVGGGRGTEAFFGQGTRLTVV.

This chain connects TRBV20-1 to TRBJ1-1, with a weak D call TRBD1 (6 bases). Germline lookup yields CDR1 DFQATT and CDR2 SNEGSKA (reference sequence). Trimming shortened V by 6 bases and J by 8 bases, and 22 bases separated the two germline ends. This CDR3 has 14 amino acids. CDR3 sequence reads: CSARGSTAPGEAFF. The CDR3 nucleotides are TGCAGTGCAAGGGGGTCAACGGCCCCGGGGGAAGCTTTCTTT.

The chain couples TRBV29-1 to TRBJ2-1; 7 bases are shared with TRBD2. V was clipped by 5 bases and J by 5 bases; unmatched bases: 12. In germline, CDR1 is SQVTM, CDR2 ANQGSEA. The CDR3 extends over 15 amino acids. Here the CDR3 reads CSVQGRAGGDNEQFF. As DNA, the CDR3 is TGCAGCGTTCAAGGGAGGGCCGGAGGGGACAATGAGCAGTTCTTC.

Note on this clonotype: The conserved final phenylalanine or tryptophan is absent from the CDR3, which likely points to a read error. The gene calls are TRBV24-1 and TRBJ2-5; D perhaps matches TRBD1 (6 bases). CDR1 and CDR2 (germline): KGHDR, SFDVKD. Trimming removed 1 base from V and 4 bases from J, with 15 bases in between. The CDR3 length is 16 residues. In DNA, the CDR3 is TGTGCCACCAGTGATTTTACGGCAGGGGATGGAGAGACCCAGTACTCC. Protein: CATSDFTAGDGETQYS.

The rearrangement joins TRBV20-1 to TRBJ2-7; 7 nucleotides align to TRBD2. This CDR3 has 13 amino acids. Germline trimming cut 1 base from V and 3 bases from J; bases unmatched to any gene: 3. CDR1 DFQATT and CDR2 SNEGSKA come from the germline V gene (reference sequence). For the CDR3, the DNA is TGCAGTGCTAGAGTGGGGGGGATCTACGAGCAGTACTTC. Translation gives CSARVGGIYEQYF.

This clonotype appeared many times. The rearrangement joins TRBV20-1 to TRBJ2-7; 7 bases agree with TRBD2. CDR3 length: 13 amino acids. Germline CDR1 and CDR2: DFQATT and SNEGSKA (reference sequence). J was trimmed by 5 bases and V by 4 bases; bases with no gene match: 8. In nucleotides, the CDR3 is TGCAGTGCTAAGCGGGACTATAGTGACGAGCAGTACTTC. Its translation: CSAKRDYSDEQYF.

This clonotype occurred many times. CDR3 DNA: TGTGCCAGCAGCTTAGACCTAGCGGGGGTCACAGATACGCAGTATTTT. It is translated as CASSLDLAGVTDTQYF. The V call is TRBV7-2, the J call TRBJ2-3; 10 bases align to TRBD2. There are 16 residues in the CDR3. The J segment lost 2 bases and the V segment lost 1 base, leaving 3 bases of the junction unmatched. Looked up from germline, CDR1 is SGHTA and CDR2 is FQGNSA.

V usage is TRBV20-1 and J usage is TRBJ2-5; no clear D. CDR1 is DFQATT and CDR2 is SNEGSKA in the germline V gene (reference sequence). This CDR3 contains 15 residues. The V and J ends lost 0 bases and 1 base respectively, with 12 bases between them. The CDR3 sequence: CSARDRQVGQETQYF. CDR3 in DNA: TGCAGTGCTAGAGATCGCCAGGTTGGCCAAGAGACCCAGTACTTC.

The rearrangement joins TRBV3-1 to TRBJ2-3, with 14 bases that match TRBD2. The J segment lost 4 bases and the V segment lost 1 base, leaving 4 bases of the junction unmatched. CDR1 and CDR2 (germline): LGHDT, YNNKEL (reference sequence). This CDR3 has 17 residues. CDR3 sequence (DNA): TGTGCCAGCAGCCAAGGACTAGCGGGGGGGCCCTCAGATACGCAGTATTTT. Protein product: CASSQGLAGGPSDTQYF.

Many counts were recorded for this clonotype. The J gene is TRBJ2-3, the V gene TRBV18; a possible D gene is TRBD1 (6 bases). The CDR3 runs to 12 residues. Looked up from germline, CDR1 is KGHSH and CDR2 is LQKENI. V shed 8 bases and J shed 6 bases, with 12 bases lying between them. The CDR3 reads CASSPDRDTQYF. CDR3 nucleotide sequence: TGTGCCAGCAGTCCCGACAGGGATACGCAGTATTTT.

V usage is TRBV29-1 and J usage is TRBJ1-2; TRBD1 agrees at 8 bases. Trimming at V came to 7 bases and at J to 5 bases, leaving 6 bases not matched to a gene. Germline assignment: CDR1 SQVTM and CDR2 ANQGSEA. The CDR3 consists of 12 residues. The CDR3 nucleotides are TGCAGCGGGACAGGGTCAAATTATGGCTACACCTTC. Its translation is CSGTGSNYGYTF.